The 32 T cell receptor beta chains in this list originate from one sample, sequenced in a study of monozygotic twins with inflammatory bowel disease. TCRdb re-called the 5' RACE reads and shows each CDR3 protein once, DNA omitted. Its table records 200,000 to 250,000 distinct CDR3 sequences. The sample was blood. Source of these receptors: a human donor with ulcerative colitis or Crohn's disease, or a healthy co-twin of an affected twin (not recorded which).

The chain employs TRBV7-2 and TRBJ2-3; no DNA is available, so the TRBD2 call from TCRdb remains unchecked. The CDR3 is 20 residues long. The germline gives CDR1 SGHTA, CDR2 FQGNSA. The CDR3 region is CASSLAVLGVTSGDLHTQYF.

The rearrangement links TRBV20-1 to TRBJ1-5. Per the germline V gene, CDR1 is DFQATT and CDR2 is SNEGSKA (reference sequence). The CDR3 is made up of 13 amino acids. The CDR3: CSASPEVGQPQHF.

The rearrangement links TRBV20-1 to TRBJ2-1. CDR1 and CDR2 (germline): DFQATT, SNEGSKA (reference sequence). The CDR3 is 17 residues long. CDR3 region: CSAYPNSFFSSYNEQFF.

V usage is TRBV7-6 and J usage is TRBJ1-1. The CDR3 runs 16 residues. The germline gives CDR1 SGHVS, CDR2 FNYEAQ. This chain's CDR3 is CASSLDGPPASSEAFF.

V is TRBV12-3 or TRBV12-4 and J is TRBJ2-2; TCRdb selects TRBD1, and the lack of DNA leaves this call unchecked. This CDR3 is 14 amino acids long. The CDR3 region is CASTWVPEAGELFF.

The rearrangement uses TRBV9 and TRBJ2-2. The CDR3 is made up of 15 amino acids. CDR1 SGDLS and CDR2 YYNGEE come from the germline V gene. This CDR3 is CASSVGRTNTGELFF.

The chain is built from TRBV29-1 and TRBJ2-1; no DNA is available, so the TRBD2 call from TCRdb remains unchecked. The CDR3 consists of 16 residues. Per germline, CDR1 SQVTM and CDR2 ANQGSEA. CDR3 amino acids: CSVVPGLASGNNEQFF.

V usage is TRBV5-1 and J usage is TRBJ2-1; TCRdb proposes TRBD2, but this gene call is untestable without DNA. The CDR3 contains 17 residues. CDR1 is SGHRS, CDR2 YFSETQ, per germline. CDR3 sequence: CASSFAGGRSDYNEQFF.

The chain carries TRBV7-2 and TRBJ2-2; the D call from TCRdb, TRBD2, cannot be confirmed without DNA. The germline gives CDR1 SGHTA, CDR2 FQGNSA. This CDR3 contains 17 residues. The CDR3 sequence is CASTLFDWRGGTGELFF.

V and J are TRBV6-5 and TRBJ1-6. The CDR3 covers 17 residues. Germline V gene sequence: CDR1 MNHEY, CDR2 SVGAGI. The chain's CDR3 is CASSYSTAELYYSPLHF.

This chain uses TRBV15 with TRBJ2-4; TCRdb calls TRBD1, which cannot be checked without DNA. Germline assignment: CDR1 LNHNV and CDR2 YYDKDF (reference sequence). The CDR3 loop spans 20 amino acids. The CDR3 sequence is CATSTTPGQGGGGAKNIQYF.

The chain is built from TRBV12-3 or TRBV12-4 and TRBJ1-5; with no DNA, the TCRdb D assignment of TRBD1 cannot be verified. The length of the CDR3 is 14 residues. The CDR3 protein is CASSSRVSNQPQHF.

Here the CDR3 reads CATQGQVGDEQYF. The chain is built from TRBV24-1 and TRBJ2-7; the TCRdb call, TRBD1, lacks DNA for checking. There are 13 residues in the CDR3. CDR1 is KGHDR and CDR2 is SFDVKD in the germline V gene.

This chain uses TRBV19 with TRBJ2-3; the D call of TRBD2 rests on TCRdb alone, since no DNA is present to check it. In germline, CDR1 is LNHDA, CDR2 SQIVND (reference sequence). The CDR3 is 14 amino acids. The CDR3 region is CASSSGMGTDTQYF.

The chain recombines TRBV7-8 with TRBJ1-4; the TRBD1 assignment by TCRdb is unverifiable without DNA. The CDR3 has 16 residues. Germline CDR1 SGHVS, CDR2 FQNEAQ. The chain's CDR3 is CASSLDSGQYNEKLFF.

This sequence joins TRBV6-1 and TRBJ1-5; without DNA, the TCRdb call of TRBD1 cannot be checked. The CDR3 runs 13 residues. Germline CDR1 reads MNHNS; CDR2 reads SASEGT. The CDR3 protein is CASSGQWNQPQHF.

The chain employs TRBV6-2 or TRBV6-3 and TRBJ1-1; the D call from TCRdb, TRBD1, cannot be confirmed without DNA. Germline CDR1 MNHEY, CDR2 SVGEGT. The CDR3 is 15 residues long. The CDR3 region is CASSYSGRGRGEAFF.

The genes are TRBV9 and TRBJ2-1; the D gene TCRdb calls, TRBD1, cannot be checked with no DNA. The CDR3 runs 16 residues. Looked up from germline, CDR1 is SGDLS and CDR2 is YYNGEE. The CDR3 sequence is CASSGSRWGGPNEQFF. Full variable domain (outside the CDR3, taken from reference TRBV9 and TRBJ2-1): DSGVTQTPKHLITATGQRVTLRCSPRSGDLSVYWYQQSLDQGLQFLIQYYNGEERAKGNILERFSAQQFPDLHSELNLSSLELGDSALYFCASSGSRWGGPNEQFFGPGTRLTVL.

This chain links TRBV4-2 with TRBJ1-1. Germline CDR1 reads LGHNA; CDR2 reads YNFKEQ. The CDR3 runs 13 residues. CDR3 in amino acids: CAGSQVRDTEAFF.

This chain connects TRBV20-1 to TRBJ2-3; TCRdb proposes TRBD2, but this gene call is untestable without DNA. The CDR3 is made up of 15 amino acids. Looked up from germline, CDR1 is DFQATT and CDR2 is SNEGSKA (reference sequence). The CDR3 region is CSARELAGTTDTQYF.

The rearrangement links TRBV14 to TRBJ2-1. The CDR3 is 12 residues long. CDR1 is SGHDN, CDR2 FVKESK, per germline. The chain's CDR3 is CASSPQMNEQFF.

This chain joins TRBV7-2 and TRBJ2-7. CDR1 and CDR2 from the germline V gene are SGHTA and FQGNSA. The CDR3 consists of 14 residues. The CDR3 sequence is CASSLQRTSYEQYF.

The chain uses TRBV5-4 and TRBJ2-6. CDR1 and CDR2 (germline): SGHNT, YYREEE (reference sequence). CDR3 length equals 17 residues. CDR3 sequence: CASRIQESSSGANVLTF.

The CDR3 reads CASMTGDIGNQPQHF. The chain couples TRBV6-2 or TRBV6-3 to TRBJ1-5; the D gene TCRdb calls, TRBD1, cannot be checked with no DNA. Germline loops: CDR1 MNHEY, CDR2 SVGEGT. This CDR3 region has 15 residues.

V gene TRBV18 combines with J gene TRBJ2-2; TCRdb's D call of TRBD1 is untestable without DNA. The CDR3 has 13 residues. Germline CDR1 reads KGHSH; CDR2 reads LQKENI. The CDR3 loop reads CASSPVGDGELFF.

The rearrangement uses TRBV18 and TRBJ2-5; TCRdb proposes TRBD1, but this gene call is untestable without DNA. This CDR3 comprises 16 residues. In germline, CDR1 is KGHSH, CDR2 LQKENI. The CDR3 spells CASSPNRRAYQETQYF.

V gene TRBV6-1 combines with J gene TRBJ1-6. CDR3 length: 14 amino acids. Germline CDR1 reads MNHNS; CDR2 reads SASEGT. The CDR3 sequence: CASSTLSYNSPLHF.

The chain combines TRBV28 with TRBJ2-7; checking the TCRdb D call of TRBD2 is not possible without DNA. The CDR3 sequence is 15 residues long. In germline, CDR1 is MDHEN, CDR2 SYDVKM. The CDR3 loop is CASRIWRGSSYEQYF.

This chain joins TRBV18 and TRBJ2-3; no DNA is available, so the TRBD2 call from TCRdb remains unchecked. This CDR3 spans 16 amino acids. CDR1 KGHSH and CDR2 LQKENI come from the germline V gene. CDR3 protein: CASSPRLAVSTDTQYF.

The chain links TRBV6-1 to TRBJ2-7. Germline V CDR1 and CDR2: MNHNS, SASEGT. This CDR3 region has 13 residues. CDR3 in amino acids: CASSASSSYEQYF.

CDR3 region: CASSSRDRGLWETQYF. V and J are TRBV7-9 and TRBJ2-5; TCRdb's D gene call, TRBD1, goes unchecked for lack of DNA. The CDR3 is made up of 16 amino acids. The germline V gene encodes CDR1 SEHNR and CDR2 FQNEAQ (reference sequence).

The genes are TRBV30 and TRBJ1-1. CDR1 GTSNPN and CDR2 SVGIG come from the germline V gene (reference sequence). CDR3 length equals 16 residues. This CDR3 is CAWSDLRGSMNTEAFF.